The 30 T cell receptor beta chains below come from one sample, sequenced in a study of molecular identifiers for immune sequencing clone quantification. One entry per CDR3 protein, called by TCRdb with MiXCR from the PCR reads. The top ten hold 4% to 5% of the sample, which has some 97,000 distinct CDR3 sequences, roughly 34% seen once. Sequencing was performed on naive CD8+ T cells from blood, with Jurkat cell RNA spiked in. Subset: FACS-sorted CD8+CD4-CCR7+CD45RA+ naive T cells. The receptors were gathered from a human donor in good health. Some libraries in this study had Jurkat cell RNA spiked in.

Ten or more counts support this clonotype. The chain joins TRBV7-2 to TRBJ2-1, with 8 bases lining up with TRBD2. CDR3 length equals 13 residues. The J segment lost 8 bases and the V segment lost 8 bases, leaving 8 bases of the junction unmatched. Germline V gives CDR1 SGHTA, CDR2 FQGNSA. In DNA, the CDR3 is TGTGCCAGCGCTAGGACTAGCATCCATGAGCAGTTCTTC. This translates into CASARTSIHEQFF. Combining the CDR3 with reference TRBV7-2 and TRBJ2-1 gives the whole variable domain GAGVSQSPSNKVTEKGKDVELRCDPISGHTALYWYRQSLGQGLEFLIYFQGNSAPDKSGLPSDRFSAERTGGSVSTLTIQRTQQEDSAVYLCASARTSIHEQFFGPGTRLTVL.

Only a few counts were recorded for this clonotype. J is TRBJ2-3 and V is TRBV28; TRBD2 matches 8 bases. V trimming: 7 bases; J trimming: 2 bases; junction bases outside the gene matches: 11. There are 16 residues in the CDR3. CDR1 and CDR2 from the germline V gene are MDHEN and SYDVKM. CDR3 nucleotide sequence: TGTGCCAGCACCCACTTGCACGGGAGGGACACAGATACGCAGTATTTT. Protein: CASTHLHGRDTDTQYF.

Turning to this clonotype: A read error may account for a junction end that differs from germline. The J gene is TRBJ2-7, the V gene TRBV5-1, with TRBD1 identical over 9 bases. CDR1 and CDR2 (germline): SGHRS, YFSETQ. The CDR3 extends over 14 amino acids. The CDR3, as DNA: TGCGCCAGCAGCTTACCAGGGACAGGGCTCCCACCCCGCTTC. Its translation is CASSLPGTGLPPRF. Variable domain in full (rest from reference TRBV5-1 and TRBJ2-7): KAGVTQTPRYLIKTRGQQVTLSCSPISGHRSVSWYQQTPGQGLQFLFEYFSETQRNKGNFPGRFSGRQFSNSRSEMNVSTLELGDSALYLCASSLPGTGLPPRFGPGTRLTVT.

This clonotype was counted a few times. The chain joins TRBV9 to TRBJ1-4; TRBD1 agrees at 12 bases. The V gene end was trimmed by 4 bases and the J gene end by 7 bases; junction bases not matched to a gene: 11. This CDR3 region has 17 residues. Germline-derived CDR1 and CDR2 are SGDLS and YYNGEE. The CDR3 region is CASSSPGQGALREKLFF. The CDR3 coding sequence is TGTGCCAGCAGCTCCCCGGGACAGGGGGCGCTTCGTGAAAAACTGTTTTTT.

This clonotype showed up many times. The chain has TRBV9 and TRBJ2-6; D might be TRBD2 (6 bases). The CDR3 runs 14 residues. CDR1 is SGDLS and CDR2 is YYNGEE in the germline V gene. V lost 10 bases and J 1 base, leaving 12 bases between the germline ends. The CDR3 coding sequence is TGTGCCTCGTCGGGACTTTCTGGGGCCAACGTCCTGACTTTC. Its translation is CASSGLSGANVLTF.

V and J are TRBV7-6 and TRBJ2-1, with a possible D match to TRBD2 (5 bases). CDR3 length: 16 amino acids. Germline lookup yields CDR1 SGHVS and CDR2 FNYEAQ. With 5 bases removed from V and 6 bases from J, the gap between germline ends came to 20 bases. Here the CDR3 DNA reads TGTGCCAGCAGCCCAACTAGTTTGGGCTCCGGCAATGAGCAGTTCTTC. Its translation is CASSPTSLGSGNEQFF.

A remark on this clonotype: The CDR3 does not end in the conserved phenylalanine or tryptophan, so this is likely a read error. The rearrangement links TRBV20-1 to TRBJ2-1; D remains ambiguous. Germline V lookup: CDR1 DFQATT, CDR2 SNEGSKA (reference sequence). This CDR3 is built from 13 residues. CDR3 sequence: CRARERQGGEQFI. CDR3 DNA sequence: TGCAGAGCAAGAGAACGGCAAGGCGGTGAGCAGTTCATC.

In its sample, this clonotype was seen many times. The rearrangement uses TRBV7-3 and TRBJ2-2; D unclear. V shed 0 bases and J shed 5 bases, with 4 bases lying between them. Germline V gives CDR1 SGHTA, CDR2 FQGTGA. The CDR3 has 13 residues. The CDR3 protein is CASSLTLTGELFF. The CDR3 DNA follows: TGTGCCAGCAGCTTAACACTGACCGGGGAGCTGTTTTTT.

Comments on this clonotype: The CDR3 ends on some other residue instead of the conserved phenylalanine or tryptophan, so this is likely a read error. V usage is TRBV20-1 and J usage is TRBJ2-1; D remains ambiguous. Germline-derived CDR1 and CDR2 are DFQATT and SNEGSKA (reference sequence). V shed 3 bases and J shed 6 bases, with 21 bases lying between them. The CDR3 has 16 amino acids. The chain's CDR3 is CSASLKSWSTSNEQFI. The CDR3, as DNA: TGCAGTGCTAGCCTAAAGTCTTGGAGCACTTCCAATGAGCAGTTCATC.

This chain joins TRBV15 and TRBJ1-5; no reliable D call. Between the trimmed V and J ends, which lost 0 bases and 6 bases, there was a span of 12 bases. CDR3 size: 15 residues. In germline, CDR1 is LNHNV, CDR2 YYDKDF (reference sequence). The CDR3 loop reads CATSRDRGLGQPQHF. The DNA of the CDR3 is TGTGCCACCAGCAGAGATCGCGGGCTGGGTCAGCCCCAGCATTTT.

The chain uses TRBV19 and TRBJ2-1, with 10 bases lining up with TRBD2. CDR1 is LNHDA, CDR2 SQIVND, per germline (reference sequence). This CDR3 spans 15 amino acids. The V gene end was trimmed by 3 bases and the J gene end by 2 bases; junction bases not matched to a gene: 1. The CDR3 sequence: CASSITSGTYNEQFF. CDR3 sequence (DNA): TGTGCCAGTAGTATTACTAGCGGGACCTACAATGAGCAGTTCTTC.

Only a few counts were recorded for this clonotype. This sequence joins TRBV27 and TRBJ1-1; D is perhaps TRBD1 (6 bases). The CDR3 consists of 13 residues. Trimming removed 2 bases at V and 5 bases at J, with 9 bases between. The germline gives CDR1 MNHEY, CDR2 SMNVEV (reference sequence). This CDR3 reads CASSLQGRTEAFF. In nucleotides, the CDR3 is TGTGCCAGCAGTTTACAGGGGAGAACTGAAGCTTTCTTT.

This sequence joins TRBV9 and TRBJ2-7; no clear D gene. Deletions cut 0 bases from V and 2 bases from J, with 9 bases between. The V gene's germline CDR1 is SGDLS and CDR2 YYNGEE. This CDR3 region has 14 residues. In DNA form, the CDR3 reads TGTGCCAGCAGCGTAGGAGCAGGTCCCTACGAGCAGTACTTC. Protein product: CASSVGAGPYEQYF.

The chain couples TRBV5-6 to TRBJ2-5; 12 bases agree with TRBD2. The CDR3 is made up of 16 amino acids. The germline V gene has CDR1 SGHDT and CDR2 YYEEEE. With 3 bases clipped from V and 1 base from J, the junction kept 4 bases outside the gene matches. CDR3 amino acids: CASSYRLAGAQETQYF. CDR3 bases: TGTGCCAGCAGCTACAGACTAGCGGGAGCCCAAGAGACCCAGTACTTC. The full variable domain, its missing parts supplied by reference TRBV5-6 and TRBJ2-5, is DAGVTQSPTHLIKTRGQQVTLRCSPKSGHDTVSWYQQALGQGPQFIFQYYEEEERQRGNFPDRFSGHQFPNYSSELNVNALLLGDSALYLCASSYRLAGAQETQYFGPGTRLLVL.

The CDR3: CASSESGRANIQYF. The CDR3 region has the DNA TGTGCCAGCAGTGAAAGCGGGAGGGCCAACATTCAGTACTTC. The chain carries TRBV27 and TRBJ2-4; 10 nucleotides agree with TRBD2. This CDR3 comprises 14 residues. The V gene end was trimmed by 5 bases and the J gene end by 7 bases; junction bases not matched to a gene: 5. Looked up from germline, CDR1 is MNHEY and CDR2 is SMNVEV (reference sequence).

J is TRBJ2-5 and V is TRBV12-3 or TRBV12-4; D remains ambiguous. The V end lost 10 bases, the J end lost 3 bases, and 18 bases lay between the germline ends. The CDR3 has 14 residues. CDR3 in amino acids: CATRVAEWEETQYF. CDR3 bases: TGTGCCACCCGGGTGGCTGAGTGGGAAGAGACCCAGTACTTC.

This clonotype was counted only a few times. The J gene is TRBJ1-6, the V gene TRBV6-5; D gene ambiguous. The V gene lost 5 bases and the J gene lost 7 bases, with 6 bases spanning the gap. Germline V gives CDR1 MNHEY, CDR2 SVGAGI. The CDR3 is 12 residues long. The CDR3 protein is CASSLINSPLHF. The CDR3 coding sequence is TGTGCCAGCAGTCTCATAAATTCACCCCTCCACTTT.

The chain combines TRBV27 with TRBJ2-7, with TRBD2 matching over 13 bases. This CDR3 is built from 13 residues. Germline V gives CDR1 MNHEY, CDR2 SMNVEV (reference sequence). J lost 6 bases, V lost 8 bases, and 4 bases had no gene match. CDR3 nucleotide sequence: TGTGCCAGCCGACTAGCGGGAGGTGGCGAGCAGTACTTC. Its protein is CASRLAGGGEQYF.

This chain joins TRBV27 and TRBJ2-7; TRBD1 matches at 12 bases. Germline CDR1 and CDR2: MNHEY and SMNVEV (reference sequence). Trimming removed 6 bases from V and 7 bases from J; junction bases left unmatched: 7. The length of the CDR3 is 14 residues. The CDR3 DNA reads as TGTGCCAGCAGCCGCGGGACAGGGGGCTGGGAGCAGTACTTC. This codes for CASSRGTGGWEQYF.

About this clonotype itself: The CDR3 does not end in the conserved phenylalanine or tryptophan, so this is likely a read error. The rearrangement links TRBV28 to TRBJ2-3; 8 bases are a match to TRBD2. V was pared by 5 bases and J by 1 base, with 14 bases of the junction left unmatched. CDR1 and CDR2 (germline): MDHEN, SYDVKM. This CDR3 is built from 18 residues. The CDR3 nucleotides read TGTGCCAGCAGTAATACTAGCGGAGTCACGAGGGGCACAGATACGCAGTATCTT. It specifies CASSNTSGVTRGTDTQYL.

This clonotype came up a few times. This rearrangement joins TRBV21-1 to TRBJ2-7. TRBV21-1 is a pseudogene segment. The CDR3 is 14 residues long. In DNA, the CDR3 is TGTGCCAGCAGCAAAGGGCGGATTCAGTACGAGCAGTACTTC. This gives the protein CASSKGRIQYEQYF.

Turning to this clonotype: A much bigger clone sits one base away, suggesting this may be a read error. The final CDR3 position lacks the conserved phenylalanine or tryptophan, pointing to a likely read error. J is TRBJ1-4 and V is TRBV20-1, with D possibly being TRBD1 (6 bases). Germline V gene lookup returns CDR1 DFQATT and CDR2 SNEGSKA (reference sequence). Trimming cost V 0 bases and J 0 bases, with 17 bases left between them. This CDR3 comprises 18 residues. CDR3 sequence: CSARDTTGHPATNEKLFI. The CDR3 nucleotides read TGCAGTGCTAGAGATACGACGGGACACCCTGCAACTAATGAAAAACTGTTTATT.

This chain joins TRBV28 and TRBJ1-5, with 9 nucleotides matching TRBD1. The CDR3 runs 16 residues. The trim removed 5 bases at V and 9 bases at J, leaving 14 bases unmatched. Looked up from germline, CDR1 is MDHEN and CDR2 is SYDVKM. The CDR3 reads CASSTQLRDREWPQHF. The CDR3 nucleotides read TGTGCCAGCAGTACTCAGCTCCGGGACAGGGAATGGCCCCAGCATTTT. Full variable domain (missing parts from reference TRBV28 and TRBJ1-5): DVKVTQSSRYLVKRTGEKVFLECVQDMDHENMFWYRQDPGLGLRLIYFSYDVKMKEKGDIPEGYSVSREKKERFSLILESASTNQTSMYLCASSTQLRDREWPQHFGDGTRLSIL.

The V and J genes are TRBV25-1 and TRBJ2-7, with 7 positions matching TRBD2. With V trimmed by 7 bases and J by 4 bases, 10 bases remained unmatched. CDR3 length: 14 residues. Germline V gene sequence: CDR1 MGHDK, CDR2 SYGVNS. The CDR3 loop reads CASTQNSGYYEQYF. In DNA, the CDR3 is TGTGCCAGCACCCAAAATAGCGGGTATTACGAGCAGTACTTC.

This clonotype has only a few counts. The rearrangement links TRBV2 to TRBJ2-3; D not resolved. CDR1 is SNHLY and CDR2 is FYNNEI in the germline V gene. V was shortened by 1 base and J by 2 bases, with 16 bases between the two germline ends. The CDR3 consists of 17 residues. CDR3 protein: CASSEEVDRSFTDTQYF. CDR3 coding DNA: TGTGCCAGCAGTGAAGAGGTGGACCGAAGCTTCACAGATACGCAGTATTTT.

Turning to this clonotype: Germline is not matched at one junction end, which may reflect a read error. CDR3: CASSRIDSPHSPPHF. In DNA, the CDR3 is TGTGCCAGCAGCCGGATCGACAGTCCCCATTCACCCCCCCACTTT. The chain combines TRBV14 with TRBJ1-6; TRBD1 might be the D (5 bases). This CDR3 comprises 15 residues. Per germline, CDR1 SGHDN and CDR2 FVKESK.

This clonotype has only a few counts. This chain links TRBV11-2 with TRBJ2-2; perhaps TRBD2 as D (5 bases). The V gene's germline CDR1 is SGHAT and CDR2 FQNNGV. CDR3 length equals 14 residues. Trimming shortened V by 5 bases and J by 1 base, and 8 bases separated the two germline ends. In DNA, the CDR3 is TGTGCCAGCAGCCCGGGGATGAACACCGGGGAGCTGTTTTTT. Its translation: CASSPGMNTGELFF. Drawing the rest from reference TRBV11-2 and TRBJ2-2, the complete variable domain is EAGVAQSPRYKIIEKRQSVAFWCNPISGHATLYWYQQILGQGPKLLIQFQNNGVVDDSQLPKDRFSAERLKGVDSTLKIQPAKLEDSAVYLCASSPGMNTGELFFGEGSRLTVL.

The rearrangement joins TRBV6-2 or TRBV6-3 to TRBJ2-3; 7 nucleotides align to TRBD1. The V segment lost 5 bases and the J segment 2 bases; nucleotides outside the gene matches: 4. CDR1 MNHEY and CDR2 SVGEGT come from the germline V gene. The CDR3 contains 14 residues. The CDR3 coding sequence is TGTGCCAGCAGTCACAGGGGACCCACAGATACGCAGTATTTT. It specifies CASSHRGPTDTQYF.

The chain couples TRBV27 to TRBJ1-5; no reliable D call. The V and J ends lost 3 bases and 6 bases respectively, with 9 bases between them. This CDR3 is 13 amino acids long. Germline CDR1 is MNHEY and CDR2 is SMNVEV (reference sequence). The CDR3 loop reads CASSFSAAQPQHF. For the CDR3, the DNA is TGTGCCAGCAGTTTCAGTGCTGCTCAGCCCCAGCATTTT.

About this clonotype: Just one base apart from a much larger clone, this may be a read error. The rearrangement links TRBV28 to TRBJ2-3, with 9 bases lining up with TRBD2. In germline, CDR1 is MDHEN, CDR2 SYDVKM. The length of the CDR3 is 16 residues. The CDR3 is CASSLFGLAYTDTQCF. The CDR3 DNA follows: TGTGCCAGCAGTTTATTTGGACTAGCGTACACAGATACGCAGTGTTTT.